The 3 T cell receptor beta chains below were found in one sample sequenced in a study of spatial heterogeneity in lung cancer (dated by TCRdb to between 2017 and 2020). The receptor library was made with 5' RACE. TCRdb records NextSeq 500 as the sequencer. TCRdb trimmed the raw reads at Q25, called clones with MiXCR and kept productive beta chains. Rows are combined by CDR3 protein, so each entry shows the most common genes and DNA. The sample has about 22,000 distinct CDR3 sequences on record, about 4.6% of them singletons. Of the sample, 7.4% is held by the ten largest clones. Interpreted using the paper, the time point label stands for: sample taken at primary tumor resection. Whole RNA extracted from tumor and nontumor lung tissue, or from cryopreserved PBMC samples, was used for TCR sequencing without cell sorting. The sample in question was PBMCs, obtained at surgery. These receptors were collected from a male donor with early-stage non-small cell lung cancer.

This clonotype has a count of ten or more. The CDR3 protein is CASSSYRNTEAFF. The DNA of the CDR3 is TGTGCCAGCAGCTCCTACAGGAACACTGAAGCTTTCTTT. The chain employs TRBV7-9 and TRBJ1-1; no definite D call. Germline CDR1 and CDR2: SEHNR and FQNEAQ (reference sequence). The length of the CDR3 is 13 residues. Trimming cost V 4 bases and J 1 base, with 7 bases left between them.

V is TRBV5-5 and J is TRBJ1-1; D not certain. The V gene lost 0 bases and the J gene lost 11 bases, with 11 bases spanning the gap. The CDR3 is made up of 12 amino acids. Germline V lookup: CDR1 SGHKS, CDR2 YYEKEE (reference sequence). CDR3 nucleotides: TGTGCCAGCAGCTTGGGGGTAATGTCGGCTTTCTTT. Amino acid sequence: CASSLGVMSAFF.

There are many counts of this clonotype. The genes are TRBV6-1 and TRBJ2-7; the D gene is possibly TRBD1 (6 bases). Trimming pared 2 bases from V and 7 bases from J, leaving 18 bases between. Germline-derived CDR1 and CDR2 are MNHNS and SASEGT. CDR3 size: 15 residues. In DNA, the CDR3 is TGTGCCAGCAGTGAACCAGGACAGCCGCCTGGTGAGCAGTACTTC. Its translation: CASSEPGQPPGEQYF.